A single sample gave rise to the 19 T cell receptor beta chains below, sequenced in a study of T-cell memory formation after mild COVID-19. TCRdb re-called the 5' RACE reads through MiXCR, storing one row per CDR3 protein. The sample records 95,000 to 120,000 distinct CDR3 sequences, roughly a sixth being singletons. The sample was PBMCs or a T cell subset sorted from them (not recorded which). The receptors were sampled from a man younger than 30 who had mild COVID-19 (a few samples of this study predate the infection). Cell type and time point are not known.

The chain combines TRBV20-1 with TRBJ2-7; TRBD1 aligns across 9 bases. Trimming cost V 6 bases and J 3 bases; bases outside gene matches: 9. The CDR3 spans 14 residues. Germline V gene sequence: CDR1 DFQATT, CDR2 SNEGSKA (reference sequence). CDR3 in amino acids: CSAVGQGKIYEQYF. In nucleotides, the CDR3 is TGCAGTGCAGTCGGACAGGGGAAAATCTACGAGCAGTACTTC.

Only a few counts were recorded for this clonotype. V and J are TRBV24-1 and TRBJ2-2, with TRBD2 as a possible D gene (6 bases). Germline assignment: CDR1 KGHDR and CDR2 SFDVKD. The V end was cut by 4 bases, the J end by 2 bases, with 19 bases between. The CDR3 runs to 18 residues. This CDR3 reads CATSDPSSGDSNTGELFF. Here the CDR3 DNA reads TGTGCCACCAGTGACCCCTCCTCGGGAGATTCTAACACCGGGGAGCTGTTTTTT.

The rearrangement links TRBV3-1 to TRBJ2-2; D is uncertain. The ends were cut back, 3 bases at V and 2 bases at J, with 7 bases in the middle. The CDR3 is 14 residues long. The V gene's germline CDR1 is LGHDT and CDR2 YNNKEL (reference sequence). DNA of the CDR3: TGTGCCAGCAGCCAGCCCGGAAACACCGGGGAGCTGTTTTTT. Translation gives CASSQPGNTGELFF.

This clonotype has more than one count but fewer than ten. The rearrangement links TRBV7-2 to TRBJ2-2; weak D call: TRBD2 (5 bases). The CDR3 consists of 14 residues. The germline gives CDR1 SGHTA, CDR2 FQGNSA. The ends were cut back, 3 bases at V and 4 bases at J, with 9 bases in the middle. The CDR3 loop reads CASSFQRSTGELFF. CDR3 nucleotide sequence: TGTGCCAGCAGCTTCCAGCGGAGCACCGGGGAGCTGTTTTTT.

This clonotype was seen a handful of times. The chain couples TRBV20-1 to TRBJ1-5; possibly TRBD1 for D (6 bases). Germline assignment: CDR1 DFQATT and CDR2 SNEGSKA (reference sequence). CDR3 length equals 16 residues. Trimming took off 4 bases at V and 7 bases at J, with 23 bases between the two ends. This chain's CDR3 is CSATTSGDTWGQPQHF. CDR3 coding DNA: TGCAGTGCTACAACCTCAGGGGACACATGGGGACAGCCCCAGCATTTT.

In this sample, this clonotype turned up a few times. The chain uses TRBV5-6 and TRBJ2-1; TRBD1 or TRBD2 may be the D gene (6 bases each). Per germline, CDR1 SGHDT and CDR2 YYEEEE. CDR3 length equals 13 residues. V lost 0 bases and J 10 bases, leaving 11 bases between the germline ends. CDR3: CASSLVGGREQFF. The CDR3, as DNA: TGTGCCAGCAGCTTGGTTGGGGGGCGGGAGCAGTTCTTC.

This clonotype was detected many times. The chain joins TRBV7-2 to TRBJ1-1; 7 bases are shared with TRBD1. Germline V lookup: CDR1 SGHTA, CDR2 FQGNSA. CDR3 length: 14 residues. Trimming took 6 bases from V and 3 from J; bases not matched to a gene: 7. The DNA of the CDR3 is TGTGCCAGCAGGGTTCCGGGACAGTACACTGAAGCTTTCTTT. Its translation: CASRVPGQYTEAFF.

CDR3 residues: CATSSGRYGYTF. Written as DNA, the CDR3 is TGTGCCACCAGTTCAGGGAGATATGGCTACACCTTC. The rearrangement joins TRBV24-1 to TRBJ1-2; D perhaps matches TRBD1 (5 bases). The CDR3 totals 12 residues. Germline CDR1 reads KGHDR; CDR2 reads SFDVKD. V lost 6 bases and J 5 bases, leaving 9 bases between the germline ends.

The chain uses TRBV2 and TRBJ2-3; possibly TRBD2 for D (6 bases). The CDR3 length is 14 residues. V lost 0 bases and J 5 bases, leaving 9 bases between the germline ends. Looked up from germline, CDR1 is SNHLY and CDR2 is FYNNEI. The CDR3 protein is CASSEALEGDTQYF. The DNA of the CDR3 is TGTGCCAGCAGTGAAGCCTTGGAGGGAGATACGCAGTATTTT.

CDR3 protein: CAWSDFGQPQHF. The CDR3 nucleotides are TGTGCCTGGAGTGATTTCGGGCAGCCCCAGCATTTT. The chain carries TRBV30 and TRBJ1-5; D is unclear. Trimming removed 1 base at V and 7 bases at J, with 8 bases between. Germline loops: CDR1 GTSNPN, CDR2 SVGIG (reference sequence). The length of the CDR3 is 12 residues.

V is TRBV4-1 and J is TRBJ1-4; unclear D gene. CDR1 is MGHRA, CDR2 YSYEKL, per germline. V lost 1 base and J lost 4, with 10 bases in between. The CDR3 has 15 residues. CDR3 in DNA: TGCGCCAGCAGCCAAGGGTCCGGGGATAATGAAAAACTGTTTTTT. Protein: CASSQGSGDNEKLFF.

In this sample, this clonotype turned up many times. The gene calls are TRBV7-3 and TRBJ2-6; D is unresolved. The CDR3 covers 16 residues. V was trimmed by 7 bases and J by 10 bases, leaving 23 bases between them. The germline CDR1 and CDR2 sequences are SGHTA and FQGTGA. In DNA form, the CDR3 reads TGTGCCAGCACCACCCACTGGGCAGCGAGGTTTAACGTCCTGACTTTC. Encoded protein: CASTTHWAARFNVLTF.

This clonotype showed up just a few times. The chain is built from TRBV12-3 or TRBV12-4 and TRBJ1-4; TRBD1 aligns across 11 bases. This CDR3 spans 17 amino acids. Germline trimming cut 5 bases from V and 1 base from J; bases unmatched to any gene: 6. The CDR3 DNA follows: TGTGCCAGCAGTCCGACCGGGACAGGGGGAACTAATGAAAAACTGTTTTTT. Translating it yields CASSPTGTGGTNEKLFF.

This clonotype was seen only a few times. The chain employs TRBV6-6 and TRBJ1-2; D gene uncertain. Germline CDR1 MNHNY, CDR2 SVGAGI (reference sequence). Trimming stripped 4 bases from V and 5 bases from J, with 11 bases between. This CDR3 contains 13 residues. The CDR3 protein is CASSFGSEYGYTF. The CDR3 DNA follows: TGTGCCAGCAGTTTTGGCAGCGAGTATGGCTACACCTTC.

The chain recombines TRBV5-1 with TRBJ1-2; TRBD1 aligns across 9 bases. There are 14 residues in the CDR3. Trimming removed 3 bases from V and 2 bases from J; junction bases left unmatched: 2. Germline V CDR1 and CDR2: SGHRS, YFSETQ. The CDR3, as DNA: TGCGCCAGCAGCTGGGGGACAGGGAACTATGGCTACACCTTC. This encodes CASSWGTGNYGYTF.

This clonotype has at least ten counts. The CDR3 protein is CASSLYGGQQPQHF. DNA of the CDR3: TGCGCCAGCAGCTTGTACGGTGGTCAGCAGCCCCAGCATTTT. The chain joins TRBV5-1 to TRBJ1-5; D gene unclear. Trimming pared 1 base from V and 7 bases from J, leaving 12 bases between. CDR3 length: 14 residues. The germline V gene encodes CDR1 SGHRS and CDR2 YFSETQ.

This clonotype was seen repeatedly, ten times or more. V usage is TRBV7-2 and J usage is TRBJ2-7; TRBD2 agrees at 10 bases. CDR1 is SGHTA and CDR2 is FQGNSA in the germline V gene. This CDR3 comprises 14 residues. Unmatched junction bases numbered 7, after V lost 2 bases and J lost 9 bases. This chain's CDR3 is CASSLRAGGPRQYF. The CDR3 DNA reads as TGTGCCAGCAGCTTAAGAGCGGGGGGGCCGCGGCAGTACTTC.

The V gene is TRBV25-1, the J gene TRBJ2-3; D remains ambiguous. Germline lookup yields CDR1 MGHDK and CDR2 SYGVNS. This CDR3 contains 12 residues. V was pared by 8 bases and J by 6 bases, with 12 bases between. Here the CDR3 DNA reads TGTGCCAGCGCCGGGTCATTGGATACGCAGTATTTT. Amino acids: CASAGSLDTQYF.

The genes are TRBV7-2 and TRBJ2-5; D is uncertain. The CDR3 sequence is 11 residues long. V dropped 4 bases and J dropped 5 bases, with 5 bases sitting between them. Germline values: CDR1 SGHTA, CDR2 FQGNSA. CDR3 nucleotides: TGTGCCAGCAGCTCCTATGAGACCCAGTACTTC. This encodes CASSSYETQYF.